This paragraph reports one T cell receptor (beta chain). Its antigen is undetermined. The PCR ran on 60 Vbeta and 13 Jbeta primers. Clones were read by immunoSEQ multiplex PCR, and TCRdb kept only the in-frame ones, dropping some. This table holds some 150,000 clones, 60% to 80% found once. Trimming removed 1 base from V and 8 bases from J; junction bases left unmatched: 15. The CDR3 is made up of 17 amino acids. Germline-derived CDR1 and CDR2 are SQVTM and ANQGSEA. The source of the sample is a study of cytomegalovirus exposure and HLA in healthy donors. The wider study: The Caucasian-associated ancestry cluster contained 81% of the roughly 400 genotyped donors. Findings and caveats of the study: Reportedly, TCR beta sequences accurately predicted HLA-A and HLA-B alleles in most subjects. Analysis performed later found over 15,000 TCR beta sequences associated with HLA alleles at 0.05 false discovery rate. In a later analysis, TCR beta V- and J-gene trimming was associated with a missense DCLRE1C variant.

This chain joins TRBV29-1 and TRBJ2-1, with TRBD1 matching 9 bases. This TCR was sampled from a man between 18 and 35 years old in good health and CMV-seropositive. The sequencing input was PBMCs. Written as DNA, the CDR3 is TGCAGCGTTGAAGGGGACAGGGTTCACCTACAATTCGATGAGCAGTTCTTC. Translated: CSVEGDRVHLQFDEQFF.